This TCR beta chain was captured by sequencing in a study of T cell responses to AZD1222 COVID-19 vaccine. Turning to the study itself: Pooled together were second doses at about 4 or about 12 weeks.

Assay used: immunoSEQ multiplex PCR; TCRdb lists only in-frame clones, some missing. This sample has roughly 130,000 clones, with 88% found just once. Concerning this clone: Its cognate antigen is unknown.

Broader study findings: Increased Spike-specific TCR breadth and depth were observed after two AZD1222 doses. Seropositive at baseline were only 5 or 6 AZD1222 recipients. The donors showed a predominance of white British ancestry and of females, with possible underestimation of clonal diversity.

From germline, CDR1 is LNHNV and CDR2 YYDKDF (reference sequence). CDR3 length equals 14 residues. V was clipped by 3 bases and J by 8 bases, with 14 bases between them. Here the sequenced sample was peripheral blood, taken on day 0 of AZD1222 vaccination. The chain links TRBV15 to TRBJ1-5, with D possibly being TRBD1 (5 bases). This TCR was sampled from an adult in good health. The CDR3 region is CATSRGTVREPQHF. The CDR3 DNA reads TGTGCCACCAGCAGGGGGACGGTCCGGGAGCCCCAGCATTTT. The full variable domain, rest sourced from reference TRBV15 and TRBJ1-5, is DAMVIQNPRYQVTQFGKPVTLSCSQTLNHNVMYWYQQKSSQAPKLLFHYYDKDFNNEADTPDNFQSRRPNTSFCFLDIRSPGLGDTAMYLCATSRGTVREPQHFGDGTRLSIL.